Each of the 18 T cell receptor beta chains below was sequenced from the same sample in a study of blood T cell repertoires in COVID-19. TCRdb's table, derived via immunoSEQ multiplex PCR, lists solely in-frame clones and lacks some. The sample has some 160,000 clones, about four fifths seen once; the top ten hold 15% to 20%. The sequenced sample was peripheral blood. The receptors originated from a woman between 65 and 79 years old who had recovered from COVID-19.

The rearrangement uses TRBV3-1 (or the pseudogene TRBV3-2) and TRBJ1-1, with D uncertain. The ends were cut back, 1 base at V and 8 bases at J, with 8 bases in the middle. This CDR3 has 12 amino acids. In germline, CDR1 is LGHDT, CDR2 YNNKEL (reference sequence). CDR3 loop: CASSQALAEAFF. The CDR3 bases are TGTGCCAGCAGCCAAGCCCTAGCGGAAGCTTTCTTT.

The sample holds a few counts of this clone. The chain carries TRBV25-1 and TRBJ2-7; 8 positions agree with TRBD2. J was trimmed by 3 bases and V by 5 bases; bases with no gene match: 9. Germline CDR1 MGHDK, CDR2 SYGVNS. CDR3 length equals 15 residues. The CDR3 nucleotides read TGTGCCAGCAGTCCCCTCCTCGGGGGGGACTACGAGCAGTACTTC. The encoded protein is CASSPLLGGDYEQYF.

This clone was detected only a few times. The chain is built from TRBV5-6 and TRBJ2-5; TRBD2 matches 10 bases. Germline loops: CDR1 SGHDT, CDR2 YYEEEE. The CDR3 is 16 residues long. The V gene end was trimmed by 4 bases and the J gene end by 1 base; junction bases not matched to a gene: 7. DNA of the CDR3: TGTGCCAGCAGCCCAAAACTAGCGGGGATCCAAGAGACCCAGTACTTC. Protein sequence: CASSPKLAGIQETQYF.

The CDR3 nucleotides are TGCGCCAGCAGTGAACAGGGGGCAACTAATGAAAAACTGTTTTTT. Protein product: CASSEQGATNEKLFF. The rearrangement links TRBV10-1 to TRBJ1-4, with TRBD1 matching over 8 bases. The CDR3 is made up of 15 amino acids. Unmatched junction bases numbered 0, after V lost 3 bases and J lost 0 bases. CDR1 and CDR2 (germline): WNHNN, SYGVQD (reference sequence).

J is TRBJ1-2 and V is TRBV6-2 or TRBV6-3, with 9 bases fitting TRBD1. The CDR3 is 14 residues long. V was pared by 0 bases and J by 14 bases, with 10 bases of the junction left unmatched. Germline CDR1 and CDR2: MNHEY and SVGEGT. The CDR3 is CASSYSGTGPTSTF. The CDR3, as DNA: TGTGCCAGCAGTTACTCCGGGACAGGGCCCACTTCGACCTTC.

The chain is built from TRBV19 and TRBJ1-5; D possibly corresponds to TRBD1 (5 bases). The germline CDR1 and CDR2 sequences are LNHDA and SQIVND (reference sequence). V was clipped by 5 bases and J by 0 bases, with 11 bases between them. CDR3 length: 15 residues. As DNA, the CDR3 is TGTGCCAGTAGTGGGGGGACCCCTAGCAATCAGCCCCAGCATTTT. The encoded protein is CASSGGTPSNQPQHF.

This sequence joins TRBV21-1 and TRBJ1-4; the table's D call TRBD1 went unverified against the DNA. TRBV21-1 is classified as a pseudogene. The CDR3 runs 15 residues. The DNA of the CDR3 is TGTGCCAGCAGCAATGGGGCCCCCAAGCCCGAAAAACTGTTTTTT. Its translation is CASSNGAPKPEKLFF.

This clone has just a few counts. The CDR3 sequence: CASSPGTGMGIYEQYF. CDR3 bases: TGTGCCAGCAGCCCGGGGACAGGAATGGGGATCTACGAGCAGTACTTC. The V gene is TRBV7-2, the J gene TRBJ2-7; TRBD1 matches 8 bases. Germline lookup yields CDR1 SGHTA and CDR2 FQGNSA. The V gene end was trimmed by 5 bases and the J gene end by 3 bases; junction bases not matched to a gene: 12. There are 16 residues in the CDR3.

The V and J genes are TRBV10-3 and TRBJ1-2, with a tentative D call TRBD1 (6 bases). V lost 0 bases to trimming and J lost 4 bases, with 15 bases between them. In germline, CDR1 is ENHRY, CDR2 SYGVKD. The CDR3 contains 16 residues. DNA of the CDR3: TGTGCCATCAGTGAGTCGACGGGCGGGGGCGCCTATGGCTACACCTTC. This codes for CAISESTGGGAYGYTF.

The chain combines TRBV7-2 with TRBJ2-7; possible D gene TRBD2, 7 bases. V lost 5 bases, J lost 4 bases, and 21 bases lay in between. CDR1 is SGHTA, CDR2 FQGNSA, per germline. This CDR3 comprises 16 residues. CDR3 nucleotides: TGTGCCAGCAGCGCAGACGGGACGCGGGGGCGGTACGAGCAGTACTTC. Protein sequence: CASSADGTRGRYEQYF.

The V and J genes are TRBV11-2 and TRBJ2-5, with TRBD2 identical over 7 bases. Germline V lookup: CDR1 SGHAT, CDR2 FQNNGV. Trimming cost V 2 bases and J 5 bases; bases outside gene matches: 8. The CDR3 is 15 residues long. The CDR3 region has the DNA TGTGCCAGCAGCTTACGGAGCGGGGAGCGGGAGACCCAGTACTTC. Its protein is CASSLRSGERETQYF.

This sequence joins TRBV18 and TRBJ2-7; D may be TRBD2 (7 bases). The germline V gene encodes CDR1 KGHSH and CDR2 LQKENI. Trimming shortened V by 6 bases and J by 5 bases, and 17 bases separated the two germline ends. The CDR3 has 14 residues. CDR3 amino acids: CASSRGGGGHEQYF. The CDR3 nucleotides read TGTGCCAGCTCCCGTGGGGGGGGCGGCCACGAGCAGTACTTC.

This clone was seen more than once but under ten times. CDR3 DNA: TGTGCCAGCAGACGGGACAGCTACGAGCAGTACTTC. Translation gives CASRRDSYEQYF. The rearrangement links TRBV2 to TRBJ2-7; 7 bases agree with TRBD1. The CDR3 spans 12 residues. J was trimmed by 3 bases and V by 6 bases; bases with no gene match: 2. Germline V gene lookup returns CDR1 SNHLY and CDR2 FYNNEI. Together with reference TRBV2 and TRBJ2-7, the CDR3 gives the full variable domain: EPEVTQTPSHQVTQMGQEVILRCVPISNHLYFYWYRQILGQKVEFLVSFYNNEISEKSEIFDDQFSVERPDGSNFTLKIRSTKLEDSAMYFCASRRDSYEQYFGPGTRLTVT.

This chain joins TRBV10-3 and TRBJ2-1; tentatively, D is TRBD2 (5 bases). The germline CDR1 and CDR2 sequences are ENHRY and SYGVKD. The CDR3 spans 11 residues. The V end was cut by 5 bases, the J end by 10 bases, with 9 bases between. DNA for the CDR3: TGTGCCATCAGTCAACTAGGGGAGCAGTTCTTC. Amino acid sequence: CAISQLGEQFF.

This clone was seen ten or more times. This chain links TRBV20-1 with TRBJ1-2, with 7 bases identical to TRBD1. Germline V lookup: CDR1 DFQATT, CDR2 SNEGSKA (reference sequence). With V trimmed by 6 bases and J by 3 bases, 1 base remained unmatched. There are 11 residues in the CDR3. The CDR3 is CSAQGDYGYTF. The CDR3 nucleotides read TGCAGTGCCCAGGGGGACTATGGCTACACCTTC.

This chain links TRBV28 with TRBJ1-2; weak D call: TRBD1 (5 bases). Trimming took 7 bases from V and 4 from J, leaving 10 bases between them. CDR1 MDHEN and CDR2 SYDVKM come from the germline V gene. This CDR3 is built from 12 residues. CDR3: CASTTGGYGYTF. The CDR3 region has the DNA TGTGCCAGCACCACGGGGGGCTATGGCTACACCTTC.

The chain joins TRBV7-6 to TRBJ2-7; no definite D call. Trimming shortened V by 4 bases and J by 4 bases, and 8 bases separated the two germline ends. This CDR3 is 12 amino acids long. Per the germline V gene, CDR1 is SGHVS and CDR2 is FNYEAQ. The CDR3 region has the DNA TGTGCCAGCAGCTCACAGTTTTACGAGCAGTACTTC. Protein sequence: CASSSQFYEQYF.

V usage is TRBV29-1 and J usage is TRBJ2-7; no definite D call. V was shortened by 7 bases and J by 7 bases, with 11 bases between the two germline ends. The germline gives CDR1 SQVTM, CDR2 ANQGSEA. The CDR3 consists of 10 residues. DNA of the CDR3: TGCAGCGCAAAAAACGGGGAGCAGTACTTC. Protein sequence: CSAKNGEQYF.